The following is a T cell receptor (beta chain) sequence with its context. The source of the sample is a study of blood T cell repertoires in COVID-19. At the level of the study: From the United States, Italy and Spain came samples of acute and convalescent COVID-19.

The CDR3 has 15 amino acids. Germline CDR1 and CDR2: LNHDA and SQIVND (reference sequence). Trimming took 9 bases from V and 3 from J; bases not matched to a gene: 14. Here immunoSEQ multiplex PCR was the method, and the copy in TCRdb shows in-frame clones only, minus some. This table has hundreds of thousands of clones, about 85% appearing once. The receptor was isolated from a young woman with acute or convalescent COVID-19. The sequenced material came from peripheral blood. The chain links TRBV19 to TRBJ2-7, with TRBD1 matching 7 bases. This CDR3 is CASTSGTEGIYEQYF. DNA of the CDR3: TGTGCCAGCACATCCGGGACAGAAGGAATCTACGAGCAGTACTTC.